This TCR beta chain was captured by sequencing in a study of blood T cell repertoires in COVID-19. Across the study: Acute and convalescent COVID-19 specimens originated in the United States, Italy and Spain.

Clones were sequenced by immunoSEQ multiplex PCR, and TCRdb holds only the in-frame ones, with some missing. Of approximately 240,000 clones in the sample, approximately 86% were seen once. The ends were cut back, 3 bases at V and 5 bases at J, with 20 bases in the middle. The CDR3 runs to 17 residues. Per the germline V gene, CDR1 is LGHDT and CDR2 is YNNKEL (reference sequence). The chain combines TRBV3-1 (or the pseudogene TRBV3-2) with TRBJ2-1, with D possibly TRBD1 on 5 matching bases. Material: PBMCs or T cells enriched from blood (not recorded which). The clonotype comes from a young woman with acute COVID-19. This chain's CDR3 is CASSQKRAGKFHNEQFF. DNA of the CDR3: TGTGCCAGCAGCCAGAAAAGGGCAGGGAAATTCCACAATGAGCAGTTCTTC.